The present TCR beta chain was sequenced within a study of T cell repertoires in cytomegalovirus infection. Study background: Public TCR beta signature analysis indicated the presence of both CMV infection and matching HLA type.

Germline CDR1 SGHDN, CDR2 FVKESK. The length of the CDR3 is 16 residues. Of note for this clonotype: The target antigen is unknown. One end of the junction fails to match germline, which may point to a read error.

TCRdb recomputed calls from the reads with MiXCR, one row per CDR3 protein. Of some 940,000 distinct CDR3 sequences in the sample, roughly 31% were seen once. The clonotype comes from a human donor in good health (CMV status not recorded). Some clones in this sample may be carry-over from other donors' samples. V is TRBV14 and J is TRBJ2-1; D unresolved. This specimen consisted of cultured CD8+ T cells from PBMCs, obtained from culture after CMV antigen stimulation. The CDR3 bases are TGTGTCAGCAGCCAAGGGTGGTATAGCTCCTACAATGAGCAGTTCTTC. Translated: CVSSQGWYSSYNEQFF.